This T cell receptor (beta chain) stems from a study of cytomegalovirus exposure and HLA in healthy donors. The PCR was carried out with 60 Vbeta primers and 13 Jbeta primers. Assay: immunoSEQ multiplex PCR; the TCRdb copy retains only in-frame clones and omits some. The sample records 90,000 to 140,000 clones, roughly 80% being singletons. Germline values: CDR1 LNHDA, CDR2 SQIVND (reference sequence). Trimming took 4 bases from V and 0 from J, leaving 9 bases between them. The CDR3 sequence is 14 residues long. The TCR was taken from a man aged 25 to 45 in good health and CMV-seropositive. The sample comprised PBMCs. The chain is built from TRBV19 and TRBJ1-2; D gene unclear. CDR3 sequence reads: CASSSQDSNYGYTF. The CDR3 DNA sequence: TGTGCCAGTAGTAGCCAGGATTCTAACTATGGCTACACCTTC.